One and the same sample provided the 31 T cell receptor beta chains below, sequenced in a study of blood T cell repertoires in COVID-19. The method was immunoSEQ multiplex PCR; TCRdb's version includes in-frame clones alone and lacks a portion of them. Among about 310,000 clones listed, around nine tenths were seen once. Sequences were obtained from peripheral blood. These receptors all stem from a man between 45 and 60 years old with active or convalescent COVID-19.

The chain recombines TRBV18 with TRBJ1-2, with TRBD1 matching over 7 bases. CDR1 is KGHSH, CDR2 LQKENI, per germline. This CDR3 has 17 amino acids. With 3 bases clipped from V and 0 bases from J, the junction kept 10 bases outside the gene matches. The CDR3 nucleotides are TGTGCCAGCTCACCCATGGGACAGCATGTATCTAACTATGGCTACACCTTC. This gives the protein CASSPMGQHVSNYGYTF.

This chain uses TRBV5-1 with TRBJ1-1; TRBD1 matches at 8 bases. The V segment lost 3 bases and the J segment 2 bases; nucleotides outside the gene matches: 6. The CDR3 totals 15 residues. From germline, CDR1 is SGHRS and CDR2 YFSETQ. CDR3 in DNA: TGCGCCAGCAGCTCGGACAGGGTACAAAACACTGAAGCTTTCTTT. It is translated as CASSSDRVQNTEAFF.

The V gene is TRBV27, the J gene TRBJ2-1; 8 nucleotides align to TRBD2. Per germline, CDR1 MNHEY and CDR2 SMNVEV (reference sequence). The CDR3 sequence is 19 residues long. J gave up 0 bases and V 8 bases, and 18 bases lay outside the gene matches. The DNA of the CDR3 is TGTGCCAGCCAGAGGAGGACTAGCCTTACCAAAATCTCCTACAATGAGCAGTTCTTC. This gives the protein CASQRRTSLTKISYNEQFF.

This clone was seen a handful of times. This chain uses TRBV27 with TRBJ2-2, with 12 nucleotides matching TRBD2. There are 19 residues in the CDR3. The V and J ends lost 1 base and 0 bases, in that order; junction bases with no gene match: 6. From germline, CDR1 is MNHEY and CDR2 SMNVEV (reference sequence). CDR3 sequence reads: CASSLYGTSGSTNTGELFF. CDR3 in DNA: TGTGCCAGCAGTTTATACGGGACTAGCGGGTCTACGAACACCGGGGAGCTGTTTTTT.

The rearrangement uses TRBV6-5 and TRBJ1-2; 7 bases map to TRBD1. CDR1 is MNHEY and CDR2 is SVGAGI in the germline V gene. The CDR3 runs to 13 residues. V gave up 6 bases and J gave up 8 bases; unmatched junction bases: 9. CDR3 residues: CASRPQGLRGYTF. In nucleotides, the CDR3 is TGTGCCAGCAGGCCACAGGGGCTGAGGGGCTACACCTTC.

This rearrangement joins TRBV27 to TRBJ2-7; 9 bases align to TRBD1. This CDR3 spans 12 amino acids. The V segment lost 7 bases and the J segment 6 bases; nucleotides outside the gene matches: 4. Germline loops: CDR1 MNHEY, CDR2 SMNVEV (reference sequence). In DNA, the CDR3 is TGTGCCAGCAAACAGGGGGCGTCCGAGCAGTACTTC. This sequence encodes CASKQGASEQYF.

The chain joins TRBV28 to TRBJ1-3; TRBD1 aligns across 11 bases. CDR3 length: 17 residues. V shed 8 bases, J shed 4 bases, and the junction held 13 bases outside the gene matches. Germline lookup yields CDR1 MDHEN and CDR2 SYDVKM. In DNA, the CDR3 is TGTGCCAGCGGAGGACAGGGGGCGCGGGACTACGGAAACACCATATATTTT. Protein: CASGGQGARDYGNTIYF.

V and J are TRBV19 and TRBJ1-5; D is possibly TRBD1 (5 bases). Germline V CDR1 and CDR2: LNHDA, SQIVND (reference sequence). Trimming left V 6 bases short and J 2 bases short, with 11 bases between. The CDR3 covers 14 residues. The CDR3 DNA reads TGTGCCAGTAGGGGCAGGGCGGGCAATCAGCCCCAGCATTTT. It yields the protein CASRGRAGNQPQHF.

The genes are TRBV24-1 and TRBJ2-5; 7 positions match TRBD1. The length of the CDR3 is 17 residues. The trim removed 4 bases at V and 1 base at J, leaving 11 bases unmatched. Germline V gene sequence: CDR1 KGHDR, CDR2 SFDVKD. Here the CDR3 reads CATSETWTGRGQETQYF. Written as DNA, the CDR3 is TGTGCCACCAGTGAAACCTGGACAGGCAGGGGCCAAGAGACCCAGTACTTC.

The J gene is TRBJ1-1, the V gene TRBV2, with D possibly being TRBD1 (5 bases). Germline V gene sequence: CDR1 SNHLY, CDR2 FYNNEI. The germline V and J ends were trimmed by 4 bases and 9 bases, with 9 bases remaining between them. There are 11 residues in the CDR3. The CDR3 loop is CASSVQGKAFF. CDR3 in DNA: TGTGCCAGCAGTGTTCAGGGAAAAGCTTTCTTT.

V gene TRBV15 combines with J gene TRBJ2-7, with TRBD1 matching over 10 bases. The CDR3 totals 15 residues. J was trimmed by 2 bases and V by 5 bases; bases with no gene match: 6. Per the germline V gene, CDR1 is LNHNV and CDR2 is YYDKDF (reference sequence). As DNA, the CDR3 is TGTGCCACCAGCTCACCAGGGACAGGGGCCTACGAGCAGTACTTC. This encodes CATSSPGTGAYEQYF.

The CDR3 sequence is CASRATGGSYGYTF. In DNA, the CDR3 is TGTGCCAGCAGGGCCACAGGGGGCAGCTATGGCTACACCTTC. The chain combines TRBV3-1 (or the pseudogene TRBV3-2) with TRBJ1-2; 9 bases map to TRBD1. The junction had 6 bases not matched to a gene; V was cut back by 6 bases and J by 4 bases. CDR3 length: 14 amino acids. CDR1 is LGHDT and CDR2 is YNNKEL in the germline V gene (reference sequence).

The chain carries TRBV11-2 and TRBJ1-1; D not certain. The CDR3 sequence is 13 residues long. The germline CDR1 and CDR2 sequences are SGHAT and FQNNGV. V was pared by 1 base and J by 10 bases, with 13 bases between. The CDR3 nucleotides read TGTGCCAGCAGCTTAGGTCAACAGTTGCCAGCTTTCTTT. As protein: CASSLGQQLPAFF.

The V call is TRBV6-2 or TRBV6-3, the J call TRBJ2-7, with 10 bases lining up with TRBD2. Germline loops: CDR1 MNHEY, CDR2 SVGEGT. Trimming at V came to 2 bases and at J to 6 bases, leaving 7 bases not matched to a gene. There are 15 residues in the CDR3. The CDR3 sequence is CASSYGLAGVTEQYF. In nucleotides, the CDR3 is TGTGCCAGCAGTTACGGGCTAGCGGGAGTCACCGAGCAGTACTTC.

A few counts support this clone. The rearrangement uses TRBV9 and TRBJ1-3; D call uncertain. The CDR3 runs to 15 residues. V dropped 3 bases and J dropped 0 bases, with 10 bases sitting between them. Germline V CDR1 and CDR2: SGDLS, YYNGEE. CDR3 loop: CASSDPSLSGNTIYF. The DNA of the CDR3 is TGTGCCAGCAGCGACCCGTCACTCTCTGGAAACACCATATATTTT.

The rearrangement links TRBV24-1 to TRBJ2-5, with D tentatively TRBD2 (5 bases). Germline lookup yields CDR1 KGHDR and CDR2 SFDVKD. Deletions cut 2 bases from V and 5 bases from J, with 14 bases between. The CDR3 is made up of 15 amino acids. CDR3 nucleotides: TGTGCCACCAGTGATTCGGTTCGTAGCGAGGAGACCCAGTACTTC. Translating gives CATSDSVRSEETQYF.

The J gene is TRBJ2-1, the V gene TRBV10-1; 7 bases align to TRBD1. The germline gives CDR1 WNHNN, CDR2 SYGVQD (reference sequence). The CDR3 covers 14 residues. J gave up 8 bases and V 6 bases, and 10 bases lay outside the gene matches. The CDR3 DNA is TGCGCCAGCAGAGGACAGGTCGCGTTTCATGAGCAGTTCTTC. This translates into CASRGQVAFHEQFF.

The rearrangement uses TRBV7-2 and TRBJ1-6; the D is unclear. Per the germline V gene, CDR1 is SGHTA and CDR2 is FQGNSA. Trimming pared 4 bases from V and 9 bases from J, leaving 7 bases between. The CDR3 totals 12 residues. The CDR3 region has the DNA TGTGCCAGCAGCTACCCACTTTCACCCCTCCACTTT. It encodes CASSYPLSPLHF.

This sequence joins TRBV18 and TRBJ2-1; no clear D. The V and J ends lost 1 base and 5 bases respectively, with 9 bases between them. The CDR3 loop spans 14 amino acids. CDR1 KGHSH and CDR2 LQKENI come from the germline V gene. CDR3 loop: CASSPRLENNEQFF. The CDR3, as DNA: TGTGCCAGCTCACCACGTCTAGAAAACAATGAGCAGTTCTTC.

The rearrangement uses TRBV28 and TRBJ1-2; possibly TRBD1 for D (5 bases). Trimming took 3 bases from V and 7 from J, leaving 9 bases between them. The CDR3 is 12 residues long. CDR1 and CDR2 (germline): MDHEN, SYDVKM. CDR3 bases: TGTGCCAGCAGTTTCGGGACTTCTGGCTACACCTTC. It translates to CASSFGTSGYTF.

The rearrangement links TRBV6-5 to TRBJ1-6; 7 positions agree with TRBD1. The ends lost 6 bases at V and 9 bases at J; junction bases unmatched: 5. The CDR3 totals 13 residues. Germline-derived CDR1 and CDR2 are MNHEY and SVGAGI. The CDR3 sequence is CASSRQGFSPLHF. In DNA form, the CDR3 reads TGTGCCAGCAGCCGACAGGGTTTTTCACCCCTCCACTTT.

V is TRBV30 and J is TRBJ2-7, with 7 positions matching TRBD1. The V gene's germline CDR1 is GTSNPN and CDR2 SVGIG (reference sequence). The CDR3 spans 15 residues. DNA for the CDR3: TGTGCTTCACAACCTACAGGGGAGATGTTTAGCGAGCAGTACTTC. This encodes CASQPTGEMFSEQYF.

This clone has just a few counts. The CDR3 protein is CASSLPTSGATGELFF. The CDR3 DNA follows: TGTGCCAGCAGCTTACCGACTAGCGGGGCCACCGGGGAGCTGTTTTTT. The chain has TRBV5-4 and TRBJ2-2; 11 bases are shared with TRBD2. Germline V gives CDR1 SGHNT, CDR2 YYREEE (reference sequence). The ends lost 2 bases at V and 4 bases at J; junction bases unmatched: 4. The CDR3 loop spans 16 amino acids.

The chain carries TRBV28 and TRBJ1-2; D is unclear. Germline lookup yields CDR1 MDHEN and CDR2 SYDVKM. The CDR3 length is 17 residues. The germline V and J ends were trimmed by 3 bases and 4 bases, with 21 bases remaining between them. The chain's CDR3 is CASSLAVSSSDLYGYTF. CDR3 bases: TGTGCCAGCAGTTTGGCGGTTTCTAGCAGCGATCTCTATGGCTACACCTTC.

This clone was counted a few times. V usage is TRBV15 and J usage is TRBJ1-1; D is unclear. The germline CDR1 and CDR2 sequences are LNHNV and YYDKDF (reference sequence). The CDR3 runs to 14 residues. V was shortened by 0 bases and J by 4 bases, with 9 bases between the two germline ends. The CDR3 protein is CATSREEESTEAFF. CDR3 nucleotides: TGTGCCACCAGCAGAGAGGAGGAGAGCACTGAAGCTTTCTTT.

V is TRBV2 and J is TRBJ2-3, with 11 bases lining up with TRBD2. CDR3 size: 14 residues. CDR1 is SNHLY, CDR2 FYNNEI, per germline. Trimming removed 10 bases from V and 0 bases from J; junction bases left unmatched: 3. The CDR3 DNA reads TGTGCCACCACTAGCGGGGGCAGCACAGATACGCAGTATTTT. Translation: CATTSGGSTDTQYF.

This rearrangement joins TRBV7-6 to TRBJ1-1; TRBD1 aligns across 8 bases. CDR1 is SGHVS, CDR2 FNYEAQ, per germline. The CDR3 contains 15 residues. After removal of 3 bases from V and 5 bases from J, the junction contained 8 bases not matched to a gene. CDR3 loop: CASSFQTGEVTEAFF. The CDR3 nucleotides read TGTGCCAGCAGCTTTCAGACAGGGGAGGTAACTGAAGCTTTCTTT.

This chain joins TRBV19 and TRBJ1-5; tentatively, D is TRBD1 (6 bases). The CDR3 totals 14 residues. CDR1 and CDR2 from the germline V gene are LNHDA and SQIVND (reference sequence). Between the trimmed V and J ends, which lost 6 bases and 0 bases, there was a span of 9 bases. The CDR3 region is CASRSDSSNQPQHF. CDR3 sequence (DNA): TGTGCCAGTAGATCGGACAGTAGCAATCAGCCCCAGCATTTT.

This rearrangement joins TRBV28 to TRBJ2-5, with 7 bases that match TRBD1. Germline assignment: CDR1 MDHEN and CDR2 SYDVKM. With V trimmed by 4 bases and J by 0 bases, 8 bases remained unmatched. This CDR3 has 16 residues. The CDR3 sequence is CASSSGKGTDQETQYF. As DNA, the CDR3 is TGTGCCAGCAGTTCTGGAAAGGGGACAGACCAAGAGACCCAGTACTTC.

The chain recombines TRBV12-3 or TRBV12-4 with TRBJ2-2, with 7 bases matching TRBD2. The CDR3 runs 12 residues. J was trimmed by 6 bases and V by 8 bases; bases with no gene match: 3. The CDR3 bases are TGTGCCAGCCGGGGGGTAGCCGGGGAGCTGTTTTTT. Its translation: CASRGVAGELFF.

The V call is TRBV6-1, the J call TRBJ1-4; tentatively, D is TRBD1 (6 bases). The CDR3 is made up of 13 amino acids. Germline CDR1 MNHNS, CDR2 SASEGT. Trimming stripped 2 bases from V and 6 bases from J, with 7 bases between. The DNA for the CDR3 is TGTGCCAGCAGTGAAAGACAGGATGAAAAACTGTTTTTT. Protein: CASSERQDEKLFF.